This T cell receptor beta chain was captured by sequencing in a study of identical twins. Losses at the gene ends were 0 bases for V and 5 bases for J; bases not matched to a gene: 16. In germline, CDR1 is LGHDT, CDR2 YNNKEL (reference sequence). This CDR3 spans 20 amino acids. This clonotype was seen many times. The authors used template switching to add a universal primer site and gave cDNA unique molecular identifiers. TCRdb re-called the 5' RACE reads with MiXCR, one entry per CDR3 protein. The sample holds hundreds of thousands of distinct CDR3 sequences, around 12% seen once. These data also featured in a second study, about yellow fever vaccine responses in identical twins.

Sequenced sample: CD8+ T cells sorted from blood. The chain employs TRBV3-1 and TRBJ2-3; TRBD2 matches 11 bases. This sequence originates from a woman under 30 in good health. CDR3 sequence: CASSQDLVTSGKFEGDTQYF. CDR3 nucleotide sequence: TGTGCCAGCAGCCAAGATCTTGTGACTAGCGGGAAATTTGAAGGAGATACGCAGTATTTT.